A selection of T cell receptor beta chains follows, all from one sample in a study of T-cell memory formation after mild COVID-19. MiXCR was run by TCRdb on the 5' RACE reads, yielding one entry per CDR3 protein. This table has roughly 350,000 distinct CDR3 sequences, roughly 13% appearing once. The material sequenced was PBMCs or a T cell subset sorted from them (not recorded which). The receptors come from a man aged 18 to 30 who had mild COVID-19 (a few samples of this study predate the infection). Cell type and time point are not known. CDR3s include the opening cysteine and the closing phenylalanine or tryptophan. D genes are given only for firm matches. Part of the rows lack a size; the others show once, few, many or a class for expanded clones.

j_gene,d_gene,abundance,v_gene,CDR3nt,CDR3aa
TRBJ2-5,TRBD2,.,TRBV27,TGTGCCAGCAGTCGCTCTAGCGGCCAAGAGACCCAGTACTTC,CASSRSSGQETQYF
TRBJ1-5,.,many,TRBV4-1,TGCGCCAGCAGCCAAGGAGCTTACCGTTGGGAGCAGCCCCAGCATTTT,CASSQGAYRWEQPQHF
TRBJ2-1,TRBD2,.,TRBV12-3/TRBV12-4,TGTGCCAGCAGCGGGGGGACCCGGACAAATGAGCAGTTCTTC,CASSGGTRTNEQFF
TRBJ1-1,.,.,TRBV10-3,TGTGCCGCCCATGCGGGGGGAAGCACTGAAGCTTTCTTT,CAAHAGGSTEAFF
TRBJ2-7,.,many,TRBV7-8,TGTGCCAGCAGCTCAAATGACTACTACGAGCAGTACTTC,CASSSNDYYEQYF
TRBJ1-2,.,.,TRBV11-3,TGTGCCAGCAAACATGGTTGGGGCTATGGCTACACCTTC,CASKHGWGYGYTF
TRBJ2-3,.,.,TRBV5-1,TGCGCCAGCACGGGAGTCACCACAGATACGCAGTATTTT,CASTGVTTDTQYF
TRBJ2-1,.,few,TRBV7-6,TGTGCCAGCAGCTTACCCGGGACGGGCTCCTACAATGAGCAGTTCTTC,CASSLPGTGSYNEQFF
TRBJ2-7,.,few,TRBV4-1,TGCGCCAGCAGCCAAGGCGGAGCAGGCCGCGGATCCTACGAGCAGTACTTC,CASSQGGAGRGSYEQYF
TRBJ1-6,TRBD1,.,TRBV11-2,TGTGCCAGCGTGGGGGACAGGGCCTCCACCCTCCACTTT,CASVGDRASTLHF
TRBJ1-5,.,few,TRBV18,TGTGCCAGCAGCGATCCCCATGGCAATCAGCCCCAGCATTTT,CASSDPHGNQPQHF
TRBJ1-1,.,.,TRBV7-6,TGTGCCAGCAGCTTGATGAGGGCCACTGAAGCTTTCTTT,CASSLMRATEAFF
TRBJ2-7,TRBD1,few,TRBV6-2/TRBV6-3,TGTGCCAGCAGTGAGGTGGGGACAGCCTCCTACGAGCAGTACTTC,CASSEVGTASYEQYF
TRBJ2-7,.,few,TRBV29-1,TGCAGCGTTAAGGTTTCCTACGAGCAGTACTTC,CSVKVSYEQYF
TRBJ2-4,.,many,TRBV12-3/TRBV12-4,TGTGCCAGCAGTTTAGTCGGAAATCGATTTGACATTCAGTACTTC,CASSLVGNRFDIQYF
TRBJ2-7,TRBD1,few,TRBV12-3/TRBV12-4,TGTGCCAGCAGTCCGGGACAGGGGGTAGGGGAGCAGTACTTC,CASSPGQGVGEQYF
TRBJ2-1,.,many,TRBV7-9,TGTGCCAGCAGCTTAGGTCGCCCGGGCCTTAGCTCCTACAATGAGCAGTTCTTC,CASSLGRPGLSSYNEQFF
TRBJ2-5,.,.,TRBV30,TGTGCCTGGGGGGGGGCACAAGAGACCCAGTACTTC,CAWGGAQETQYF
TRBJ2-1,.,many,TRBV7-9,TGTGCCAGCACCGCCGGACCTTACAATGAGCAGTTCTTC,CASTAGPYNEQFF
TRBJ2-1,.,.,TRBV5-1,TGCGCCAGCAGCCCCAGGGCCAGTCCCTACAATGAGCAGTTCTTC,CASSPRASPYNEQFF
TRBJ2-1,.,many,TRBV7-6,TGTGCCAGCAGCTTATCCCCGGCTGGGGTGAATGAGCAGTTCTTC,CASSLSPAGVNEQFF
TRBJ1-2,.,.,TRBV6-5,TGTGCCAGCAGTTACTGGAGGGCAAGTAACTATGGCTACACCTTC,CASSYWRASNYGYTF
TRBJ2-3,.,.,TRBV20-1,TGCAGTGCTAGACACGGGGTTGGCACAGATACGCAGTATTTT,CSARHGVGTDTQYF
TRBJ1-4,.,.,TRBV30,TGTGCCTGGAGTTGGGGGGCGCGCGAAAAACTGTTTTTT,CAWSWGAREKLFF
TRBJ2-5,.,few,TRBV20-1,TGCAGTGCTAGGGACGACCGGGGGACCCAGTACTTC,CSARDDRGTQYF
TRBJ2-2,TRBD2,many,TRBV12-3/TRBV12-4,TGTGCCAGCATAAAACTAGCGGGGGGAAACACCGGGGAGCTGTTTTTT,CASIKLAGGNTGELFF
TRBJ1-2,TRBD1,few,TRBV6-1,TGTGCCAGCACTACAGGGGGCCTCGGCTACACCTTC,CASTTGGLGYTF
TRBJ2-5,.,few,TRBV7-2,TGTGCCAGCAGCTTAGCGCAGGGGGGTGGCCAAGAGACCCAGTACTTC,CASSLAQGGGQETQYF
TRBJ2-5,.,few,TRBV7-9,TGTGCCAGCAGCTTCCCAAGGGGGGGAGAGACCCAGTACTTC,CASSFPRGGETQYF
TRBJ2-1,.,.,TRBV4-3,TGCGCCAGCAGCCAACTCCGACGGGGTGAGCAGTTCTTC,CASSQLRRGEQFF
TRBJ2-4,.,.,TRBV5-1,TGCGCCAGCAGCTTGGTGGCCAGGGCGGCCAAAAACATTCAGTACTTC,CASSLVARAAKNIQYF
TRBJ2-4,.,few,TRBV27,TGTGCCAGCAGTTTGAACATTCAGTACTTC,CASSLNIQYF
TRBJ2-7,.,.,TRBV7-8,TGTGCCAGCAGCCAAGGGATAGCTACGGCCGAGCAGTACTTC,CASSQGIATAEQYF
TRBJ2-7,TRBD2,.,TRBV7-2,TGTGCCAGCAGCTGGGGCGTAGCGGGCTCCTACGAGCAGTACTTC,CASSWGVAGSYEQYF
TRBJ2-5,.,.,TRBV7-4,TGTGCCAGCAGCTTAGCAGGGAATGGGGAGACCCAGTACTTC,CASSLAGNGETQYF
TRBJ2-1,.,medium-sized,TRBV4-2,TGTGCCAGCAGCCAAGATAGGGGGGGGGTCTACAATGAGCAGTTCTTC,CASSQDRGGVYNEQFF
TRBJ2-3,TRBD2,.,TRBV6-6,TGTGCCAGCAGCGACAGCGGGGGGGCAGATACGCAGTATTTT,CASSDSGGADTQYF
TRBJ2-5,TRBD1,.,TRBV6-5,TGTGCCAGCCGGGACAGGGGGCGAAAAGAGACCCAGTACTTC,CASRDRGRKETQYF
TRBJ1-6,TRBD1,.,TRBV3-1,TGTGCCAGCAGACCCGGGACAGCCTATTCACCCCTCCACTTT,CASRPGTAYSPLHF
TRBJ1-2,TRBD1,.,TRBV7-2,TGTGCCAGCAGGGAAATCCCGGACAGGAATGGCTACACCTTC,CASREIPDRNGYTF